Listed below are T cell receptor beta chains from one sample, sequenced in a study of T cells expressing NK-cell markers. TCRdb re-called the 5' RACE reads and catalogs CDR3 proteins one per entry, DNA excluded. The table counts roughly 430,000 distinct CDR3 sequences; 7.3% lies in the top ten. The sequenced material came from blood T cells: a sorted CD56 or NKG2C T cell subset, CD4+ or CD8+ T cells, or bulk PBMC T cells (not recorded which). The receptor source for this set is a woman between 18 and 75 years old in good health. Both conserved end residues are part of each CDR3.

V gene	J gene	CDR3 protein
TRBV20-1	TRBJ2-1	CSAKGLAPSSYNEQFF
TRBV5-1	TRBJ1-1	CASSLGAQNTEAFF
TRBV12-3/TRBV12-4	TRBJ1-5	CASRNSNQPQHF
TRBV20-1	TRBJ1-2	CSARGASYGYTF
TRBV7-9	TRBJ1-1	CASSLARTGRTEAFF
TRBV19	TRBJ2-5	CASRGGLQETQYF
TRBV20-1	TRBJ1-2	CSASINAAGPDGYTF
TRBV20-1	TRBJ1-5	CSASKAFNQPQHF
TRBV12-3/TRBV12-4	TRBJ1-6	CASRNRVGNSPLHF
TRBV6-2/TRBV6-3	TRBJ2-5	CASSWAETQYF
TRBV18	TRBJ1-3	CASSPPAGFSSGNTIYF
TRBV27	TRBJ1-2	CASRTTGKYGYTF
TRBV5-1	TRBJ2-1	CASSDGNPGYNEQFF
TRBV5-1	TRBJ1-6	CASSLRRESSPLHF
TRBV20-1	TRBJ2-1	CSARERENNEQFF